The 18 T cell receptor beta chains below were found in one sample sequenced in a study of CD8+CD57+ T cells in acquired aplastic anemia. Genomic DNA provided the template from which TCR beta VDJ and CDR3 profiles were obtained. In TCRdb, the reads were re-called with MiXCR into one record per CDR3 protein. The table lists around 33,000 distinct CDR3 sequences, 76% of them singletons. The specimen was sorted CD4+, CD8+, or CD8+CD57+ T cells (not recorded which) from PBMCs. These receptors came from a human donor in good health, serving as a control.

The chain links TRBV10-3 to TRBJ2-2; D may match TRBD1 or TRBD2 (5 bases each). V was clipped by 5 bases and J by 0 bases, with 13 bases between them. Germline CDR1 reads ENHRY; CDR2 reads SYGVKD. CDR3 length equals 16 residues. For the CDR3, the DNA is TGTGCCATCAGTCGGGACCTACCCTCGAACACCGGGGAGCTGTTTTTT. Translating it yields CAISRDLPSNTGELFF.

The chain joins TRBV10-3 to TRBJ2-5, with 8 nucleotides matching TRBD1. The CDR3 totals 14 residues. CDR1 and CDR2 from the germline V gene are ENHRY and SYGVKD. Trimming at V came to 4 bases and at J to 5 bases, leaving 6 bases not matched to a gene. The CDR3 protein is CAISGLTGVETQYF. For the CDR3, the DNA is TGTGCCATCAGTGGGCTGACAGGGGTTGAGACCCAGTACTTC.

The V gene is TRBV7-2, the J gene TRBJ2-7, with D unresolved. CDR3 length equals 14 residues. Trimming removed 1 base from V and 3 bases from J, with 10 bases in between. The germline V gene has CDR1 SGHTA and CDR2 FQGNSA. CDR3 protein: CASSLVSQNYEQYF. The CDR3 DNA reads as TGTGCCAGCAGCTTAGTGTCCCAAAACTACGAGCAGTACTTC.

The chain has TRBV5-1 and TRBJ2-1; no firm D call. V was shortened by 7 bases and J by 4 bases, with 12 bases between the two germline ends. CDR3 size: 13 residues. Germline V gene lookup returns CDR1 SGHRS and CDR2 YFSETQ. The DNA of the CDR3 is TGCGCCAGCTCCGAACGGCAGTACAATGAGCAGTTCTTC. It is translated as CASSERQYNEQFF.

This rearrangement joins TRBV2 to TRBJ1-2, with D unclear. V shed 5 bases and J shed 5 bases, with 15 bases lying between them. Germline CDR1 reads SNHLY; CDR2 reads FYNNEI. The CDR3 contains 14 residues. In nucleotides, the CDR3 is TGTGCCAGCAGTACCAAGCCTGGAAGGTATGGCTACACCTTC. Residues: CASSTKPGRYGYTF.

The rearrangement uses TRBV10-3 and TRBJ2-1; D possibly corresponds to TRBD1 (6 bases). Trimming took off 7 bases at V and 7 bases at J, with 11 bases between the two ends. The CDR3 contains 12 residues. The V gene's germline CDR1 is ENHRY and CDR2 SYGVKD. This chain's CDR3 is CAIKGDTNEQFF. CDR3 sequence (DNA): TGTGCCATCAAGGGGGATACGAATGAGCAGTTCTTC.

This chain joins TRBV7-2 and TRBJ2-7; D gene uncertain. The germline CDR1 and CDR2 sequences are SGHTA and FQGNSA. The CDR3 covers 14 residues. V shed 5 bases and J shed 0 bases, with 11 bases lying between them. CDR3 amino acids: CASSPQVSSYEQYV. The CDR3 DNA sequence: TGTGCCAGCAGCCCCCAGGTGAGCTCCTACGAGCAGTACGTC.

The rearrangement links TRBV7-9 to TRBJ1-2; no reliable D call. The CDR3 length is 14 residues. Germline V gives CDR1 SEHNR, CDR2 FQNEAQ (reference sequence). V was trimmed by 3 bases and J by 0 bases, leaving 8 bases between them. The CDR3 coding sequence is TGTGCCAGCAGCTTCACGTCAGCTAACTATGGCTACACCTTC. It is translated as CASSFTSANYGYTF.

V usage is TRBV15 and J usage is TRBJ2-7; 9 bases agree with TRBD2. Germline-derived CDR1 and CDR2 are LNHNV and YYDKDF (reference sequence). J lost 3 bases, V lost 0 bases, and 3 bases had no gene match. This CDR3 contains 15 residues. CDR3 DNA sequence: TGTGCCACCAGCAGAGATCCTAGCGGGGACTACGAGCAGTACTTC. Translated: CATSRDPSGDYEQYF.

The chain links TRBV12-3 or TRBV12-4 to TRBJ1-5; 7 bases map to TRBD1. J was trimmed by 6 bases and V by 6 bases; bases with no gene match: 11. The length of the CDR3 is 15 residues. CDR3 protein: CASRMEQGGSQPQHF. CDR3 nucleotide sequence: TGTGCCAGCAGGATGGAACAAGGGGGCTCTCAGCCCCAGCATTTT.

V usage is TRBV19 and J usage is TRBJ1-2, with 9 positions matching TRBD1. CDR1 is LNHDA, CDR2 SQIVND, per germline (reference sequence). Trimming at V came to 9 bases and at J to 6 bases, leaving 11 bases not matched to a gene. The CDR3 is 14 amino acids. DNA of the CDR3: TGTGCCAGCCTGATCCCGGGACAGGGAAATGGCTACACCTTC. Protein sequence: CASLIPGQGNGYTF.

J is TRBJ2-7 and V is TRBV7-3; D may be TRBD1 (7 bases). This CDR3 has 15 amino acids. Trimming pared 5 bases from V and 0 bases from J, leaving 14 bases between. Germline V gene lookup returns CDR1 SGHTA and CDR2 FQGTGA. The CDR3 bases are TGTGCCAGCAGCCAAGGAGGGACAGTCTCCTACGAGCAGTACTTC. Protein product: CASSQGGTVSYEQYF. The whole variable domain, filled in from reference TRBV7-3 and TRBJ2-7, reads GAGVSQTPSNKVTEKGKYVELRCDPISGHTALYWYRQSLGQGPEFLIYFQGTGAADDSGLPNDRFFAVRPEGSVSTLKIQRTERGDSAVYLCASSQGGTVSYEQYFGPGTRLTVT.

By share, this clonotype ranks as medium-sized (0.01 to 0.1%). The chain carries TRBV27 and TRBJ2-7; D uncertain. CDR1 is MNHEY and CDR2 is SMNVEV in the germline V gene (reference sequence). V shed 6 bases and J shed 4 bases, with 13 bases lying between them. The CDR3 extends over 13 amino acids. The CDR3 protein is CASSIGSTYEQYF. In DNA, the CDR3 is TGTGCCAGCAGCATAGGGTCAACTTACGAGCAGTACTTC.

The V call is TRBV2, the J call TRBJ2-5; 8 bases map to TRBD1. The CDR3 extends over 14 amino acids. The J segment lost 3 bases and the V segment lost 8 bases, leaving 8 bases of the junction unmatched. Germline V CDR1 and CDR2: SNHLY, FYNNEI. The CDR3 DNA sequence: TGTGCCAGCTTACCGACAGGGGCCAAAGAGACCCAGTACTTC. It yields the protein CASLPTGAKETQYF.

This rearrangement joins TRBV20-1 to TRBJ2-1; the match to TRBD1 covers 8 bases. The V gene's germline CDR1 is DFQATT and CDR2 SNEGSKA (reference sequence). Trimming took 3 bases from V and 7 from J; bases not matched to a gene: 8. There are 14 residues in the CDR3. CDR3 nucleotides: TGCAGTGCTAGGTACAGGGGGGATAGTAATGAGCAGTTCTTC. Its translation: CSARYRGDSNEQFF.

The rearrangement links TRBV11-2 to TRBJ2-7; D remains unclear. Per the germline V gene, CDR1 is SGHAT and CDR2 is FQNNGV. V was clipped by 4 bases and J by 6 bases, with 22 bases between them. This CDR3 region has 16 residues. CDR3 DNA: TGTGCCAGCAGCTACCCTCCCCGACGGCCTACGGGCGAGCAGTACTTC. Protein sequence: CASSYPPRRPTGEQYF.

The V gene is TRBV20-1, the J gene TRBJ2-7; 9 positions match TRBD1. CDR1 DFQATT and CDR2 SNEGSKA come from the germline V gene (reference sequence). The CDR3 is made up of 14 amino acids. Trimming at V came to 1 base and at J to 3 bases, leaving 4 bases not matched to a gene. As DNA, the CDR3 is TGCAGTGCTAGAGGGACAGGGGATTACTACGAGCAGTACTTC. It translates to CSARGTGDYYEQYF.

The chain joins TRBV11-2 to TRBJ2-3; D is perhaps TRBD1 (6 bases). The V gene's germline CDR1 is SGHAT and CDR2 FQNNGV. V shed 6 bases and J shed 2 bases, with 15 bases lying between them. This CDR3 contains 15 residues. CDR3 DNA: TGTGCCAGCAGTTCATATCAGGGGATCACAGATACGCAGTATTTT. Translating gives CASSSYQGITDTQYF.